This entry lists 20 T cell receptor beta chains sequenced from one sample in a study of blood T cell repertoires in COVID-19. Libraries were prepared by immunoSEQ multiplex PCR; TCRdb keeps only in-frame clonotypes and omits some of them. The table records approximately 200,000 clones, 75% to 90% of them present only once. The sample consisted of PBMCs or T cells enriched from blood (not recorded which). These receptors originate from a young woman who had recovered from COVID-19.

J is TRBJ1-2 and V is TRBV28; 7 nucleotides line up with TRBD1. Per the germline V gene, CDR1 is MDHEN and CDR2 is SYDVKM. CDR3 length: 13 amino acids. J lost 4 bases, V lost 7 bases, and 6 bases had no gene match. CDR3 in DNA: TGTGCCAGCACCGTACAGGGGCCCTATGGCTACACCTTC. This codes for CASTVQGPYGYTF.

This chain links TRBV6-2 or TRBV6-3 with TRBJ2-1; 10 bases align to TRBD2. The V gene end was trimmed by 5 bases and the J gene end by 6 bases; junction bases not matched to a gene: 10. The CDR3 covers 16 residues. Germline CDR1 is MNHEY and CDR2 is SVGEGT. Here the CDR3 DNA reads TGTGCCAGCAGTCTCCGAGCGGGGGGGCCAGGCAATGAGCAGTTCTTC. Translating it yields CASSLRAGGPGNEQFF.

The chain uses TRBV19 and TRBJ1-4; 11 positions agree with TRBD1. CDR3 length: 16 amino acids. V lost 4 bases to trimming and J lost 2 bases; unmatched junction nucleotides: 3. CDR1 is LNHDA and CDR2 is SQIVND in the germline V gene (reference sequence). CDR3 sequence: CASSRDRGSTNEKLFF. The CDR3, as DNA: TGTGCCAGTAGTAGGGACAGGGGGTCGACTAATGAAAAACTGTTTTTT. Filled out from reference TRBV19 and TRBJ1-4, the complete variable domain reads DGGITQSPKYLFRKEGQNVTLSCEQNLNHDAMYWYRQDPGQGLRLIYYSQIVNDFQKGDIAEGYSVSREKKESFPLTVTSAQKNPTAFYLCASSRDRGSTNEKLFFGSGTQLSVL.

J is TRBJ1-2 and V is TRBV7-2; 7 bases match TRBD1. The CDR3 totals 14 residues. The germline gives CDR1 SGHTA, CDR2 FQGNSA. Trimming at V came to 5 bases and at J to 6 bases, leaving 9 bases not matched to a gene. For the CDR3, the DNA is TGTGCCAGCAGCCTCATTAACACAGGGGATGGCTACACCTTC. It specifies CASSLINTGDGYTF.

The chain links TRBV7-2 to TRBJ2-7; no clear D. CDR3 length equals 13 residues. The germline V and J ends were trimmed by 3 bases and 1 base, with 7 bases remaining between them. Germline V lookup: CDR1 SGHTA, CDR2 FQGNSA. The CDR3 here is CASSFRLSYEQYF. CDR3 nucleotide sequence: TGTGCCAGCAGCTTCAGGTTGTCCTACGAGCAGTACTTC.

This clone came up once. This chain links TRBV19 with TRBJ2-1, with TRBD2 as a possible D gene (6 bases). Per germline, CDR1 LNHDA and CDR2 SQIVND (reference sequence). V gave up 5 bases and J gave up 0 bases, with 8 bases separating them. The CDR3 consists of 14 residues. The CDR3 bases are TGTGCCAGTAGTTCGCGGGACTCCTACAATGAGCAGTTCTTC. Translated, it gives CASSSRDSYNEQFF.

The V and J genes are TRBV7-2 and TRBJ2-7, with 7 bases matching TRBD2. This CDR3 is built from 16 residues. Per the germline V gene, CDR1 is SGHTA and CDR2 is FQGNSA. V lost 5 bases to trimming and J lost 4 bases; unmatched junction nucleotides: 14. CDR3 sequence: CASSRIGLAEEYEQYF. In DNA form, the CDR3 reads TGTGCCAGCAGCCGGATCGGGCTAGCGGAGGAATACGAGCAGTACTTC.

The chain joins TRBV11-3 to TRBJ1-5; D may be TRBD1 (5 bases). In germline, CDR1 is SGHNT, CDR2 YENEEA. The CDR3 totals 15 residues. Trimming removed 0 bases from V and 3 bases from J, with 9 bases in between. The CDR3 protein is CASSLDSTANQPQHF. The CDR3 nucleotides are TGTGCCAGCAGCTTAGATTCGACAGCCAATCAGCCCCAGCATTTT.

V gene TRBV4-3 combines with J gene TRBJ2-5; possible D gene TRBD2, 6 bases. The length of the CDR3 is 17 residues. V shed 1 base and J shed 1 base, with 16 bases lying between them. Germline lookup yields CDR1 LGHNA and CDR2 YSLEER. The CDR3 coding sequence is TGCGCCAGCAGCCAAGGGAGGGGTTGGAGCGTCCAAGAGACCCAGTACTTC. The encoded protein is CASSQGRGWSVQETQYF.

This chain joins TRBV3-1 (or the pseudogene TRBV3-2) and TRBJ2-7, with 12 bases lining up with TRBD2. Germline CDR1 LGHDT, CDR2 YNNKEL (reference sequence). This CDR3 has 15 amino acids. Unmatched junction bases numbered 9, after V lost 8 bases and J lost 4 bases. Here the CDR3 DNA reads TGTGCCAGCGGCGAACCGGGACTAGCGGGTTACGAGCAGTACTTC. Residues: CASGEPGLAGYEQYF.

This sequence joins TRBV30 and TRBJ1-5, with D hard to call. Trimming removed 5 bases at V and 7 bases at J, with 15 bases between. The germline CDR1 and CDR2 sequences are GTSNPN and SVGIG (reference sequence). CDR3 length: 13 amino acids. In DNA form, the CDR3 reads TGTGCCTGGTCCCTTGAGGGTGGACAGCCCCAGCATTTT. Encoded protein: CAWSLEGGQPQHF.

The chain joins TRBV4-3 to TRBJ1-1; D is uncertain. This CDR3 comprises 14 residues. V gave up 4 bases and J gave up 2 bases, with 11 bases separating them. The germline CDR1 and CDR2 sequences are LGHNA and YSLEER. This CDR3 is CASSLRDGNTEAFF. CDR3 nucleotide sequence: TGCGCCAGCAGCCTGAGGGATGGAAACACTGAAGCTTTCTTT.

The sample holds one count of this clone. The chain uses TRBV25-1 and TRBJ1-2, with D unclear. The CDR3 contains 15 residues. Looked up from germline, CDR1 is MGHDK and CDR2 is SYGVNS. V shed 1 base and J shed 4 bases, with 13 bases lying between them. The CDR3 bases are TGTGCCAGCAGTGAATGGGGTACTGGGAGCTATGGCTACACCTTC. It is translated as CASSEWGTGSYGYTF.

This chain connects TRBV18 to TRBJ2-3; 7 nucleotides line up with TRBD1. Per the germline V gene, CDR1 is KGHSH and CDR2 is LQKENI. J gave up 2 bases and V 1 base, and 3 bases lay outside the gene matches. The CDR3 is 15 residues long. CDR3 in amino acids: CASSPRDRITDTQYF. The CDR3 DNA reads TGTGCCAGCTCACCACGGGACAGAATCACAGATACGCAGTATTTT.

This clone was detected only once. V usage is TRBV30 and J usage is TRBJ2-7; D is unclear. This CDR3 has 12 residues. CDR1 and CDR2 from the germline V gene are GTSNPN and SVGIG (reference sequence). V lost 3 bases to trimming and J lost 7 bases, with 13 bases between them. The chain's CDR3 is CAWSPGFWEQYF. The CDR3 region has the DNA TGTGCCTGGAGCCCAGGATTTTGGGAGCAGTACTTC.

V is TRBV13 and J is TRBJ2-1, with 13 bases that match TRBD2. V trimming: 5 bases; J trimming: 7 bases; junction bases outside the gene matches: 8. Germline V lookup: CDR1 PRHDT, CDR2 FYEKMQ (reference sequence). The CDR3 covers 16 residues. In nucleotides, the CDR3 is TGTGCCAGCAGCATGATGACTAGCGGGAGGTTAAATGAGCAGTTCTTC. Translation: CASSMMTSGRLNEQFF. The whole variable domain, filled in from reference TRBV13 and TRBJ2-1, reads AAGVIQSPRHLIKEKRETATLKCYPIPRHDTVYWYQQGPGQDPQFLISFYEKMQSDKGSIPDRFSAQQFSDYHSELNMSSLELGDSALYFCASSMMTSGRLNEQFFGPGTRLTVL.

This clone was observed a few times. The V call is TRBV12-3 or TRBV12-4, the J call TRBJ1-5; D is perhaps TRBD1 (5 bases). CDR3 size: 13 residues. V shed 5 bases and J shed 6 bases, with 11 bases lying between them. In nucleotides, the CDR3 is TGTGCCAGCAGTGCCGACAGAGGTCAGCCCCAGCATTTT. Its translation: CASSADRGQPQHF.

The rearrangement joins TRBV5-4 to TRBJ1-6, with 9 bases matching TRBD1. The CDR3 is made up of 15 amino acids. Germline V lookup: CDR1 SGHNT, CDR2 YYREEE (reference sequence). V lost 5 bases, J lost 8 bases, and 8 bases stayed unmatched. For the CDR3, the DNA is TGTGCCAGCAGACGCCGGGACAGGGAGGATTCACCCCTCCACTTT. Protein: CASRRRDREDSPLHF.

CDR3 DNA: TGTGCCAGCAGTAACAATAGGGGGCGATCGCGCTACGAGCAGTACTTC. This gives the protein CASSNNRGRSRYEQYF. The rearrangement joins TRBV27 to TRBJ2-7, with 7 bases matching TRBD1. V lost 5 bases and J lost 3; bases outside the gene matches: 13. The CDR3 has 16 amino acids. CDR1 and CDR2 from the germline V gene are MNHEY and SMNVEV (reference sequence).

This clone came up a few times. The rearrangement joins TRBV2 to TRBJ2-7; TRBD1 agrees at 9 bases. The germline CDR1 and CDR2 sequences are SNHLY and FYNNEI. V was clipped by 1 base and J by 3 bases; unmatched bases: 1. The CDR3 is made up of 14 amino acids. In DNA form, the CDR3 reads TGTGCCAGCAGTGAAGGGGACAGGGTCTACGAGCAGTACTTC. It codes for CASSEGDRVYEQYF.